The 29 T cell receptor beta chains in this list originate from one sample, sequenced in a study of T cell changes during pregnancy in multiple sclerosis. Some clones are missing from TCRdb's copy, which holds only in-frame ones; the method was immunoSEQ multiplex PCR. This sample has about 98,000 clones; about 92% occur once, and the top ten carry roughly 2.3%. The sample in question was peripheral blood, obtained after pregnancy. The receptor set was obtained from a female donor in good health, enrolled as a control in a pregnancy study.

CDR3 DNA sequence: TGTGCCAGCCTCACCCATGGGGGGAGGCTCTCCTACGAGCAGTACTTC. Protein product: CASLTHGGRLSYEQYF. The chain uses TRBV28 and TRBJ2-7; the D gene is possibly TRBD2 (6 bases). Per germline, CDR1 MDHEN and CDR2 SYDVKM. Trimming took off 8 bases at V and 0 bases at J, with 20 bases between the two ends. The CDR3 runs to 16 residues.

The J gene is TRBJ1-3, the V gene TRBV25-1; 7 positions match TRBD1. The V and J ends lost 8 bases and 0 bases, in that order; junction bases with no gene match: 4. Germline lookup yields CDR1 MGHDK and CDR2 SYGVNS. The CDR3 is 14 amino acids. This chain's CDR3 is CASRDRASGNTIYF. The CDR3, as DNA: TGTGCCAGCCGAGACAGGGCCTCTGGAAACACCATATATTTT.

The chain is built from TRBV18 and TRBJ1-4; no firm D call. The V gene lost 3 bases and the J gene lost 8 bases, with 10 bases spanning the gap. The germline CDR1 and CDR2 sequences are KGHSH and LQKENI. This CDR3 comprises 13 residues. The CDR3 nucleotides read TGTGCCAGCTCACCGTCGGGGAAAGAAAAACTGTTTTTT. It translates to CASSPSGKEKLFF.

V usage is TRBV10-3 and J usage is TRBJ2-5; 7 nucleotides match TRBD1. The CDR3 is made up of 15 amino acids. J gave up 5 bases and V 4 bases, and 10 bases lay outside the gene matches. Germline V gives CDR1 ENHRY, CDR2 SYGVKD. For the CDR3, the DNA is TGTGCCATCAGTGGGTCGGACAGGTGGAGGGAGACCCAGTACTTC. Residues: CAISGSDRWRETQYF.

The chain couples TRBV6-5 to TRBJ1-2, with TRBD1 as a possible D gene (5 bases). Germline V CDR1 and CDR2: MNHEY, SVGAGI. V shed 5 bases and J shed 5 bases, with 18 bases lying between them. The CDR3 sequence is 15 residues long. This CDR3 is CASSQTWAGGYGYTF. DNA for the CDR3: TGTGCCAGCAGTCAGACCTGGGCCGGGGGATATGGCTACACCTTC.

V and J are TRBV7-8 and TRBJ1-5; 7 nucleotides align to TRBD1. The CDR3 length is 16 residues. J gave up 4 bases and V 5 bases, and 11 bases lay outside the gene matches. Germline CDR1 SGHVS, CDR2 FQNEAQ. CDR3 sequence reads: CASSLTRTGLNQPQHF. CDR3 DNA: TGTGCCAGCAGCCTTACAAGGACAGGTTTAAATCAGCCCCAGCATTTT.

In its sample, this clone was seen a few times. This sequence joins TRBV30 and TRBJ2-5, with 10 positions matching TRBD2. The CDR3 length is 13 residues. Germline loops: CDR1 GTSNPN, CDR2 SVGIG (reference sequence). Losses at the gene ends were 1 base for V and 6 bases for J; bases not matched to a gene: 2. The CDR3 loop reads CAWSGGLAKTQYF. The DNA of the CDR3 is TGTGCCTGGAGTGGGGGACTAGCGAAGACCCAGTACTTC.

The chain has TRBV19 and TRBJ2-3; a possible D gene is TRBD2 (7 bases). The CDR3 totals 15 residues. Trimming removed 10 bases at V and 2 bases at J, with 19 bases between. Germline V gene data show CDR1 as LNHDA and CDR2 as SQIVND (reference sequence). The CDR3 DNA reads TGTGCCACGAGTTCGGGGGGCGGCTACACAGATACGCAGTATTTT. Protein: CATSSGGGYTDTQYF.

The rearrangement uses TRBV9 and TRBJ2-2, with D possibly being TRBD2 (6 bases). This CDR3 region has 14 residues. Germline CDR1 SGDLS, CDR2 YYNGEE. V was shortened by 0 bases and J by 5 bases, with 8 bases between the two germline ends. The CDR3 reads CASSVGGDTGELFF. CDR3 nucleotides: TGTGCCAGCAGCGTAGGGGGGGATACCGGGGAGCTGTTTTTT. Looking up the rest from reference TRBV9 and TRBJ2-2 gives the full variable domain: DSGVTQTPKHLITATGQRVTLRCSPRSGDLSVYWYQQSLDQGLQFLIQYYNGEERAKGNILERFSAQQFPDLHSELNLSSLELGDSALYFCASSVGGDTGELFFGEGSRLTVL.

The chain uses TRBV4-1 and TRBJ2-4; weak D call: TRBD2 (5 bases). Trimming shortened V by 3 bases and J by 1 base, and 10 bases separated the two germline ends. The CDR3 has 15 amino acids. Germline V lookup: CDR1 MGHRA, CDR2 YSYEKL. The CDR3 here is CASSHPGVAKNIQYF. The CDR3 DNA follows: TGCGCCAGCAGCCATCCCGGGGTTGCCAAAAACATTCAGTACTTC.

V usage is TRBV9 and J usage is TRBJ1-6, with unresolved D. Germline CDR1 is SGDLS and CDR2 is YYNGEE. The ends were cut back, 4 bases at V and 9 bases at J, with 14 bases in the middle. The CDR3 has 14 residues. As DNA, the CDR3 is TGTGCCAGCAGCCGTTTGGTCGGTGCTTCACCCCTCCACTTT. Translating it yields CASSRLVGASPLHF. Filled out from reference TRBV9 and TRBJ1-6, the complete variable domain reads DSGVTQTPKHLITATGQRVTLRCSPRSGDLSVYWYQQSLDQGLQFLIQYYNGEERAKGNILERFSAQQFPDLHSELNLSSLELGDSALYFCASSRLVGASPLHFGNGTRLTVT.

The chain uses TRBV28 and TRBJ1-2; tentative D call: TRBD1 (6 bases). The length of the CDR3 is 15 residues. The V and J ends lost 2 bases and 3 bases respectively, with 13 bases between them. Germline V gene data show CDR1 as MDHEN and CDR2 as SYDVKM. This CDR3 reads CASSLRQQGYYGYTF. CDR3 sequence (DNA): TGTGCCAGCAGTTTACGCCAACAGGGTTACTATGGCTACACCTTC.

The chain employs TRBV28 and TRBJ2-3; 8 nucleotides align to TRBD1. Germline CDR1 reads MDHEN; CDR2 reads SYDVKM. CDR3 length: 14 amino acids. Trimming removed 6 bases from V and 1 base from J; junction bases left unmatched: 3. In nucleotides, the CDR3 is TGTGCCAGCAGCGCGGACAGGGGCACAGATACGCAGTATTTT. Translating it yields CASSADRGTDTQYF.

The chain is built from TRBV30 and TRBJ1-4; 7 bases agree with TRBD1. V dropped 6 bases and J dropped 3; count of bases not matched to a gene: 16. The germline CDR1 and CDR2 sequences are GTSNPN and SVGIG (reference sequence). This CDR3 comprises 17 residues. The CDR3 DNA follows: TGTGCCTGCCGACAGGGAAGGTCCTTTTTGTCTAATGAAAAACTGTTTTTT. It encodes CACRQGRSFLSNEKLFF.

This chain joins TRBV5-4 and TRBJ2-2, with 7 nucleotides matching TRBD2. Germline trimming cut 4 bases from V and 6 bases from J; bases unmatched to any gene: 12. The germline CDR1 and CDR2 sequences are SGHNT and YYREEE (reference sequence). The CDR3 covers 16 residues. The DNA for the CDR3 is TGTGCCAGCAGCCCCGGTAGTTCGGGGAGGGCCGGGGAGCTGTTTTTT. This gives the protein CASSPGSSGRAGELFF.

The V and J genes are TRBV7-3 and TRBJ2-3; TRBD2 agrees at 11 bases. V lost 5 bases to trimming and J lost 2 bases; unmatched junction nucleotides: 3. The V gene's germline CDR1 is SGHTA and CDR2 FQGTGA. The CDR3 has 15 residues. The CDR3 spells CASSLAGGPTDTQYF. Here the CDR3 DNA reads TGTGCCAGCAGCCTAGCGGGGGGCCCCACAGATACGCAGTATTTT.

The genes are TRBV28 and TRBJ1-3, with TRBD1 identical over 7 bases. Germline assignment: CDR1 MDHEN and CDR2 SYDVKM. The CDR3 length is 17 residues. Trimming removed 5 bases from V and 0 bases from J; junction bases left unmatched: 10. CDR3 bases: TGTGCCAGCAGTCTATCCCTGGGACAGATCTCTGGAAACACCATATATTTT. Amino acid sequence: CASSLSLGQISGNTIYF. The full variable domain, in which reference TRBV28 and TRBJ1-3 provide the parts outside the CDR3, is DVKVTQSSRYLVKRTGEKVFLECVQDMDHENMFWYRQDPGLGLRLIYFSYDVKMKEKGDIPEGYSVSREKKERFSLILESASTNQTSMYLCASSLSLGQISGNTIYFGEGSWLTVV.

The chain recombines TRBV11-2 with TRBJ1-5, with a weak D call TRBD1 (5 bases). This CDR3 is built from 14 residues. Between the trimmed V and J ends, which lost 1 base and 4 bases, there was a span of 8 bases. The germline V gene has CDR1 SGHAT and CDR2 FQNNGV. The CDR3 DNA reads as TGTGCCAGCAGCTTAGGGACACCAAATCAGCCCCAGCATTTT. This sequence encodes CASSLGTPNQPQHF.

The chain has TRBV28 and TRBJ2-3, with 7 bases matching TRBD2. Germline V gene lookup returns CDR1 MDHEN and CDR2 SYDVKM. Losses at the gene ends were 4 bases for V and 4 bases for J; bases not matched to a gene: 11. This CDR3 is built from 16 residues. Here the CDR3 DNA reads TGTGCCAGCAGTTCCCGAGGCGGGAGACGGTCAGATACGCAGTATTTT. Its protein product is CASSSRGGRRSDTQYF. The entire variable domain, with the rest obtained from reference TRBV28 and TRBJ2-3, is as follows: DVKVTQSSRYLVKRTGEKVFLECVQDMDHENMFWYRQDPGLGLRLIYFSYDVKMKEKGDIPEGYSVSREKKERFSLILESASTNQTSMYLCASSSRGGRRSDTQYFGPGTRLTVL.

The rearrangement uses TRBV4-1 and TRBJ2-5; D remains ambiguous. Germline CDR1 reads MGHRA; CDR2 reads YSYEKL. The CDR3 has 11 amino acids. V lost 2 bases to trimming and J lost 4 bases, with 2 bases between them. In nucleotides, the CDR3 is TGCGCCAGCAGCCAACGAGAGACCCAGTACTTC. Protein: CASSQRETQYF.

The V and J genes are TRBV6-5 and TRBJ2-7; weak D call: TRBD2 (5 bases). In germline, CDR1 is MNHEY, CDR2 SVGAGI. CDR3 length equals 16 residues. V was trimmed by 0 bases and J by 2 bases, leaving 14 bases between them. Here the CDR3 reads CASSYSPSPGAYEQYF. In DNA form, the CDR3 reads TGTGCCAGCAGTTACTCCCCCAGCCCCGGGGCCTACGAGCAGTACTTC.

The chain is built from TRBV2 and TRBJ2-3; D gene unclear. Germline-derived CDR1 and CDR2 are SNHLY and FYNNEI. Trimming stripped 6 bases from V and 0 bases from J, with 13 bases between. This CDR3 contains 15 residues. CDR3 nucleotides: TGTGCCAGCAGGCTCGGCGGAGCTAGCACAGATACGCAGTATTTT. This codes for CASRLGGASTDTQYF.

The rearrangement joins TRBV30 to TRBJ2-3, with TRBD2 matching 7 bases. The germline V gene encodes CDR1 GTSNPN and CDR2 SVGIG (reference sequence). The CDR3 totals 15 residues. Trimming at V came to 0 bases and at J to 3 bases, leaving 6 bases not matched to a gene. The chain's CDR3 is CAWSVRERGTDTQYF. In DNA form, the CDR3 reads TGTGCCTGGAGTGTACGAGAGCGGGGAACAGATACGCAGTATTTT.

The genes are TRBV6-1 and TRBJ1-2; D gene ambiguous. The V end was cut by 6 bases, the J end by 6 bases, with 11 bases between. Germline V gene data show CDR1 as MNHNS and CDR2 as SASEGT. CDR3 length equals 12 residues. Here the CDR3 reads CASSHDQNGYTF. DNA of the CDR3: TGTGCCAGCAGCCACGATCAGAATGGCTACACCTTC.

The rearrangement uses TRBV19 and TRBJ2-5; the match to TRBD1 covers 8 bases. CDR1 is LNHDA, CDR2 SQIVND, per germline (reference sequence). CDR3 length: 15 residues. J gave up 1 base and V 2 bases, and 3 bases lay outside the gene matches. CDR3 nucleotides: TGTGCCAGTAGTATATCCGGACAGGGCCAAGAGACCCAGTACTTC. It specifies CASSISGQGQETQYF.

The chain couples TRBV11-1 to TRBJ2-5, with 9 positions matching TRBD1. This CDR3 has 14 residues. The germline CDR1 and CDR2 sequences are SGHAT and FQDESV (reference sequence). J lost 4 bases, V lost 1 base, and 1 base had no gene match. The CDR3 bases are TGTGCCAGCAGCTTAGAGACAGGGGGAGAGACCCAGTACTTC. Translation: CASSLETGGETQYF.

The gene calls are TRBV15 and TRBJ2-4; 11 bases are a match to TRBD2. Germline CDR1 is LNHNV and CDR2 is YYDKDF (reference sequence). V lost 0 bases to trimming and J lost 0 bases; unmatched junction nucleotides: 1. The CDR3 consists of 17 residues. The CDR3, as DNA: TGTGCCACCAGCAGAGAAGGACTAGCGGGAGCCAAAAACATTCAGTACTTC. Translating it yields CATSREGLAGAKNIQYF.

This sequence joins TRBV5-6 and TRBJ2-3; D perhaps matches TRBD1 (6 bases). Trimming removed 4 bases from V and 0 bases from J, with 15 bases in between. The CDR3 contains 16 residues. Germline lookup yields CDR1 SGHDT and CDR2 YYEEEE. The CDR3 DNA reads TGTGCCAGCAGCCCCGGTTGGGACAAAAGCACAGATACGCAGTATTTT. Protein product: CASSPGWDKSTDTQYF. Full variable domain (remainder filled in from reference TRBV5-6 and TRBJ2-3): DAGVTQSPTHLIKTRGQQVTLRCSPKSGHDTVSWYQQALGQGPQFIFQYYEEEERQRGNFPDRFSGHQFPNYSSELNVNALLLGDSALYLCASSPGWDKSTDTQYFGPGTRLTVL.

This chain uses TRBV19 with TRBJ1-1; 10 positions agree with TRBD1. V lost 7 bases and J lost 4; bases outside the gene matches: 15. CDR1 and CDR2 (germline): LNHDA, SQIVND (reference sequence). CDR3 size: 17 residues. In DNA, the CDR3 is TGTGCCAGTACCCCAGGGGGACAGGGGCTCCGGGGCACTGAAGCTTTCTTT. Translation gives CASTPGGQGLRGTEAFF.